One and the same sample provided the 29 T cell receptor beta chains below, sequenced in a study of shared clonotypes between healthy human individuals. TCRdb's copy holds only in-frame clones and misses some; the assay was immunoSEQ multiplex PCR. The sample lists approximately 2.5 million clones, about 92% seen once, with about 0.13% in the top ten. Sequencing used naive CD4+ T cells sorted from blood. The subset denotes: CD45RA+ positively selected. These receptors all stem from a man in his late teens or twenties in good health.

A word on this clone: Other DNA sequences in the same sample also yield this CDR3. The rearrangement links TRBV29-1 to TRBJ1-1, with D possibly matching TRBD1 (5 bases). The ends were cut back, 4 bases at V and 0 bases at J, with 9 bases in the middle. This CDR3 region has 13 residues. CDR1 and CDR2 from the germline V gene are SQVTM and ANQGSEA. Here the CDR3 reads CSVAGLMNTEAFF. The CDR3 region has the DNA TGCAGCGTTGCAGGGTTGATGAACACTGAAGCTTTCTTT.

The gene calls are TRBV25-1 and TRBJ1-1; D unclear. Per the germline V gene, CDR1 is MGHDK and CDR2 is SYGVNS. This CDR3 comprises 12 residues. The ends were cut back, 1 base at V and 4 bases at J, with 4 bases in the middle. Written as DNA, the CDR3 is TGTGCCAGCAGTGAATTCGGCACTGAAGCTTTCTTT. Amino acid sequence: CASSEFGTEAFF.

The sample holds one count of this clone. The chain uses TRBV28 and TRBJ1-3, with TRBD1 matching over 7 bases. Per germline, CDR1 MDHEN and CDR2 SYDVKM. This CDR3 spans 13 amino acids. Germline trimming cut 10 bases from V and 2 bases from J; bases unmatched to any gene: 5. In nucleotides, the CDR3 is TGTGCCACCGCAGGGGGAGCTGGAAACACCATATATTTT. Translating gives CATAGGAGNTIYF.

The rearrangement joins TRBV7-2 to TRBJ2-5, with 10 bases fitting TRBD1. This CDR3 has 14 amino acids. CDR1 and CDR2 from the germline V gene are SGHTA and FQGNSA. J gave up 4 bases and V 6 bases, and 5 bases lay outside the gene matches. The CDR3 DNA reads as TGTGCCAGCAGTCGGACAGGGGGTCTAGAGACCCAGTACTTC. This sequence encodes CASSRTGGLETQYF.

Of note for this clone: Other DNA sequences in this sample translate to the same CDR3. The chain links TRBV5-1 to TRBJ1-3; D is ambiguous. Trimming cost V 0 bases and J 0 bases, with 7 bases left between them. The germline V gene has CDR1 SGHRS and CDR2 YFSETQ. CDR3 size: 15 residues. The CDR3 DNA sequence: TGCGCCAGCAGCTTGGACGGATCCTCTGGAAACACCATATATTTT. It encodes CASSLDGSSGNTIYF.

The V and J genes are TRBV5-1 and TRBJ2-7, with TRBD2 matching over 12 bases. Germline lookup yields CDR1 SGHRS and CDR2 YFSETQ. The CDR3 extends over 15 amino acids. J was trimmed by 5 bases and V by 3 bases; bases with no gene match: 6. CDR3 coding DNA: TGCGCCAGCAGCTCGCTAGCGGGAGGGCCCCACGAGCAGTACTTC. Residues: CASSSLAGGPHEQYF.

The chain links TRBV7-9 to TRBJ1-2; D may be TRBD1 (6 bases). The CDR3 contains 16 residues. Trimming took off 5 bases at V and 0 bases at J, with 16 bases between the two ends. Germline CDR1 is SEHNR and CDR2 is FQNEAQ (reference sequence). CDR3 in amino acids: CASSHNAWTANYGYTF. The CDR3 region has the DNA TGTGCCAGCAGCCACAATGCATGGACAGCTAACTATGGCTACACCTTC.

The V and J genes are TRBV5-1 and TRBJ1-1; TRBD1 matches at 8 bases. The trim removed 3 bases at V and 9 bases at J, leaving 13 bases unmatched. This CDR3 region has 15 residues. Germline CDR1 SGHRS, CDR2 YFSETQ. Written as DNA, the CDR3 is TGCGCCAGCAGCTCTTCAGGGGGCGCCTCATTTCAAGCTTTCTTT. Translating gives CASSSSGGASFQAFF.

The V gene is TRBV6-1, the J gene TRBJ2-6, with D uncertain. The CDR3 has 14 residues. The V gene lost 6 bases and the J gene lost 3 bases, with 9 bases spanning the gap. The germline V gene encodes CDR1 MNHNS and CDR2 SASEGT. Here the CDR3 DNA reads TGTGCCAGCAGGGGCTTGGGTGGGGCCAACGTCCTGACTTTC. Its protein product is CASRGLGGANVLTF.

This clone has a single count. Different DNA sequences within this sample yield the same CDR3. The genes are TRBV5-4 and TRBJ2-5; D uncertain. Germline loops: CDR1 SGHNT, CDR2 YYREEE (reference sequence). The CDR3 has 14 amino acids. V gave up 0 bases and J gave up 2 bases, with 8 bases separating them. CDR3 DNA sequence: TGTGCCAGCAGCTTGGTGGCCGTACAAGAGACCCAGTACTTC. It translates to CASSLVAVQETQYF.

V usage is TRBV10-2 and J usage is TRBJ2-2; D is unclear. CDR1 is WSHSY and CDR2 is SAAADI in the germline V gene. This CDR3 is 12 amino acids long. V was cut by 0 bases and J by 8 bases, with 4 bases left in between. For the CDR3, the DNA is TGCGCCAGCAGTGAGTCAGGAGGGGAGCTGTTTTTT. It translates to CASSESGGELFF.

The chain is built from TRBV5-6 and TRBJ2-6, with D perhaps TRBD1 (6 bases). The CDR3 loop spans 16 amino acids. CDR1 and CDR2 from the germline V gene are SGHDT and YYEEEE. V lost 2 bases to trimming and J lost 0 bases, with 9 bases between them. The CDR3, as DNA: TGTGCCAGCAGCTTATTACAGGGCTCTGGGGCCAACGTCCTGACTTTC. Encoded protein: CASSLLQGSGANVLTF.

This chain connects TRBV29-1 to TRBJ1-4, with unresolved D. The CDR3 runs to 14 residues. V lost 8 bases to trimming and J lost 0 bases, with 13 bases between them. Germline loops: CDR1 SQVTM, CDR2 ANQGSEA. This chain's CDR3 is CSSAPASTNEKLFF. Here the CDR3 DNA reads TGCAGCTCGGCCCCAGCCTCAACTAATGAAAAACTGTTTTTT.

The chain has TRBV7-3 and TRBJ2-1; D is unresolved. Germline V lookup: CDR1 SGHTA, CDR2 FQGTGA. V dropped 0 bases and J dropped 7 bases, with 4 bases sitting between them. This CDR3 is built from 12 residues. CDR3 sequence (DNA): TGTGCCAGCAGCTTAACTGGGAATGAGCAGTTCTTC. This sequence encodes CASSLTGNEQFF.

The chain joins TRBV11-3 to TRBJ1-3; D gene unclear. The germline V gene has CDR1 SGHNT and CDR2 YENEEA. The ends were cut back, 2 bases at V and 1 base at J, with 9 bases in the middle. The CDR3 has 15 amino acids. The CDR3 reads CASSLNSASGNTIYF. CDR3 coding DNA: TGTGCCAGCAGCTTAAACTCCGCGTCTGGAAACACCATATATTTT.

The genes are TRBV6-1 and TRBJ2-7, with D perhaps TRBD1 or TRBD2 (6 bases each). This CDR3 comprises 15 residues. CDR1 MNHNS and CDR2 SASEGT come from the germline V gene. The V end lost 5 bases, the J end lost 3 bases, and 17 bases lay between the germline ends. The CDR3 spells CASSPSRRGDYEQYF. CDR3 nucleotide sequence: TGTGCCAGCAGTCCCAGTCGGAGGGGGGACTACGAGCAGTACTTC.

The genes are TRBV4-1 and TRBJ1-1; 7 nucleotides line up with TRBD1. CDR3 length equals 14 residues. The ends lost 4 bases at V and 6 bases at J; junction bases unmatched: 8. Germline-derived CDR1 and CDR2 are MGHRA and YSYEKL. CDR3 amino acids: CASSLGQVRAEAFF. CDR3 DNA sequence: TGCGCCAGCAGCCTCGGACAGGTTAGAGCTGAAGCTTTCTTT.

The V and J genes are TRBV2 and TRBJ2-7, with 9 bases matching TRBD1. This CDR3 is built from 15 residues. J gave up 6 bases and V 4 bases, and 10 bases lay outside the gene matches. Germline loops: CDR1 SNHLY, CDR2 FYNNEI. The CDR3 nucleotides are TGTGCCAGCAGTGCCACGGGACAGGGCCTAACCGAGCAGTACTTC. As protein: CASSATGQGLTEQYF.

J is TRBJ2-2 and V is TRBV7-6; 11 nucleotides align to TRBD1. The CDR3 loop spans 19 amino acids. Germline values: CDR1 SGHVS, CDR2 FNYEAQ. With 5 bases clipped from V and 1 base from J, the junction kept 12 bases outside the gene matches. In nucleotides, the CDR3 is TGTGCCAGCAGCCCACGACCGGACAGGGGGCTAAAGAACACCGGGGAGCTGTTTTTT. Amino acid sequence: CASSPRPDRGLKNTGELFF.

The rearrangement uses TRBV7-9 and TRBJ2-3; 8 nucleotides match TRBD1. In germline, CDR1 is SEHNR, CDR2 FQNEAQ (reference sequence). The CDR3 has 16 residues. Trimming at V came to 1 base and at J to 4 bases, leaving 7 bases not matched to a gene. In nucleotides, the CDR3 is TGTGCCAGCAGCTTAGTAGGCAGGGGGCAGGCAGATACGCAGTATTTT. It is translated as CASSLVGRGQADTQYF.

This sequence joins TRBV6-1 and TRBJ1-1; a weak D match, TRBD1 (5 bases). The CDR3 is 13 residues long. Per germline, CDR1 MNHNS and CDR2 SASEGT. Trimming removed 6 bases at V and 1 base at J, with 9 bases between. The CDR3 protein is CASRGQQNTEAFF. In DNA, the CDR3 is TGTGCCAGCAGAGGACAACAGAACACTGAAGCTTTCTTT.

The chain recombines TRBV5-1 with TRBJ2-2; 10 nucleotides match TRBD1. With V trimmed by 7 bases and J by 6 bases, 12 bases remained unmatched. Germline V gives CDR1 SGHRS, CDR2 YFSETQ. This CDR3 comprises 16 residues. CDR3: CASRPGTGAYAGELFF. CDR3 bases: TGCGCCAGCCGTCCCGGGACAGGGGCATACGCCGGGGAGCTGTTTTTT.

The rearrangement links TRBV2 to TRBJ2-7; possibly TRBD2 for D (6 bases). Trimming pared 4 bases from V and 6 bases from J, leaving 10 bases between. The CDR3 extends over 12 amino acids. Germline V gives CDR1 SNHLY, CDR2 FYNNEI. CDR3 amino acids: CASSASGGEQYF. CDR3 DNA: TGTGCCAGCAGTGCGTCCGGGGGCGAGCAGTACTTC.

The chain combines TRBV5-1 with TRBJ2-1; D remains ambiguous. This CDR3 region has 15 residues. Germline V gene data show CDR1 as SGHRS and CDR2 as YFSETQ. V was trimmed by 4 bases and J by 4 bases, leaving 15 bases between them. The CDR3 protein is CASSVTPYAYNEQFF. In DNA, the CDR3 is TGCGCCAGCAGCGTCACCCCCTATGCATACAATGAGCAGTTCTTC.

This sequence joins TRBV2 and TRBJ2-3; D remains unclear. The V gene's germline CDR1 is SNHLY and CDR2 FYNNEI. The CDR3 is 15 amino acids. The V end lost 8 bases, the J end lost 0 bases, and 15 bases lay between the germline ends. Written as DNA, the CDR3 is TGTGCCAGCGGAACCCTTAGCCCGAGCACAGATACGCAGTATTTT. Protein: CASGTLSPSTDTQYF.

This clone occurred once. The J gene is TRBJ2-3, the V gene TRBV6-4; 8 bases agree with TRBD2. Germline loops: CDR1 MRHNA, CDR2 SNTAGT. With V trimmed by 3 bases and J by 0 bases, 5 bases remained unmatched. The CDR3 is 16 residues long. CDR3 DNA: TGTGCCAGCAGTGATGAAGCGGGAGTCAGCACAGATACGCAGTATTTT. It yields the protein CASSDEAGVSTDTQYF.

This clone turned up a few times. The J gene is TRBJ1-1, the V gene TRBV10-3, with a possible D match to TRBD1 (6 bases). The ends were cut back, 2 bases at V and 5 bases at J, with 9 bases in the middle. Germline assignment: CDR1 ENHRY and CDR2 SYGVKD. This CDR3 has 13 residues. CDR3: CAISELQGTEAFF. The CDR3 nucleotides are TGTGCCATCAGTGAGCTACAGGGAACTGAAGCTTTCTTT.

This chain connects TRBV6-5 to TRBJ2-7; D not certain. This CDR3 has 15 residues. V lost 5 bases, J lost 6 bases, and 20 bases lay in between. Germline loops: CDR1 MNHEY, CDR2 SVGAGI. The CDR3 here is CASSTGLGFGSEQYF. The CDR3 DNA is TGTGCCAGCAGTACCGGCTTGGGGTTCGGGTCCGAGCAGTACTTC.

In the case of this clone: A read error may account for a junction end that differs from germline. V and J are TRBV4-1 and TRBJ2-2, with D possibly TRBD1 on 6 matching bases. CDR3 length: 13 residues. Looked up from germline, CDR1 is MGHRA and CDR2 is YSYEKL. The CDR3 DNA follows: TGCGCCAGCAGTCGTGAGGGGGATGGGGAGCTGCTTTTT. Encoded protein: CASSREGDGELLF.